The next 24 T cell receptor beta chains were all read from a single sample in a study of tumor and adjacent non-tumor tissue in lung cancer. The library came from three nested PCR rounds adapted from ARM-PCR protocols. TCRdb reprocessed the multiplex PCR reads with MiXCR, giving one entry per CDR3 protein. The sample holds about 200,000 distinct CDR3 sequences, roughly 70% seen once. The template was RNA from unsorted bulk tissue. Sequencing input: lung tumor tissue. The receptors originated from a man in his sixties with non-small cell lung cancer.

About this clonotype itself: Mismatch with germline at one junction end may stem from a read error. The chain joins TRBV5-4 to TRBJ2-2; the match to TRBD2 covers 11 bases. Germline values: CDR1 SGHNT, CDR2 YYREEE (reference sequence). This CDR3 region has 16 residues. The CDR3 loop reads CASSNPLAGVAGKLFF. In nucleotides, the CDR3 is TGTGCCAGCAGCAACCCACTAGCGGGAGTTGCCGGGAAGCTGTTTTTT.

In the case of this clonotype: Lacking the conserved final phenylalanine or tryptophan, this CDR3 likely reflects a read error. The chain joins TRBV6-1 to TRBJ1-6, with D uncertain. Germline V gene data show CDR1 as MNHNS and CDR2 as SASEGT. The CDR3 loop spans 13 amino acids. CDR3 in DNA: TGCGCCAGTAGTGGACTTCAAGGTTCACCCCTCCACTCT. This translates into CASSGLQGSPLHS.

In regard to this clonotype: A read error is possible here, since a much larger clone lies one base away. This chain uses TRBV6-5 with TRBJ1-1; D gene uncertain. The V gene's germline CDR1 is MNHEY and CDR2 SVGAGI. The CDR3 sequence is 14 residues long. The CDR3 bases are TGTGCCAGCAGTTACTCTACGAGGAACATTGAAGCTTTCTTT. Its protein is CASSYSTRNIEAFF.

About this clonotype: One end of the junction varies from germline; a read error may be responsible. This chain uses TRBV20-1 with TRBJ2-5; 8 bases are a match to TRBD1. CDR3 size: 17 residues. From germline, CDR1 is DFQATT and CDR2 SNEGSKA (reference sequence). CDR3 protein: CSASGGRGRGLQEIQYF. CDR3 nucleotides: TGCAGTGCTAGTGGGGGCAGGGGGCGAGGGCTTCAAGAGATCCAGTATTTC.

As regards this clonotype: One end of the junction fails to match germline, which may point to a read error. The rearrangement joins TRBV30 to TRBJ2-3; D may be TRBD1 or TRBD2 (5 bases each). Germline CDR1 GTSNPN, CDR2 SVGIG (reference sequence). The CDR3 sequence is 13 residues long. CDR3: CTWSNRGADTQYF. CDR3 DNA sequence: TGTACCTGGAGTAATCGAGGGGCAGATACGCAGTATTTC.

About this clonotype itself: A much larger clone lies a single base off, so this may be a read error. The rearrangement links TRBV20-1 to TRBJ2-1, with 7 bases lining up with TRBD2. This CDR3 has 16 residues. Germline V lookup: CDR1 DFQATT, CDR2 SNEGSKA (reference sequence). The CDR3: CSASSLAPSSYKEQFF. The CDR3 region has the DNA TGCAGTGCTAGTTCACTAGCGCCGAGCTCCTACAAAGAGCAGTTCTTC.

This clonotype was recorded at least ten times. The V and J genes are TRBV12-3 or TRBV12-4 and TRBJ1-2; 7 nucleotides line up with TRBD1. The CDR3 is made up of 14 amino acids. V lost 7 bases, J lost 2 bases, and 7 bases stayed unmatched. CDR3 bases: TGTGCCAGCAAAGGACAGGTCTCCAACTATGGCTACACCTTC. This translates into CASKGQVSNYGYTF.

V usage is TRBV7-9 and J usage is TRBJ1-6; the D is unclear. V lost 7 bases to trimming and J lost 1 base, with 14 bases between them. This CDR3 comprises 16 residues. Germline V gives CDR1 SEHNR, CDR2 FQNEAQ (reference sequence). Here the CDR3 DNA reads TGTGCCAGCATGACGTTAGGGATGTCCTATAATTCACCCCTCCACTTT. The encoded protein is CASMTLGMSYNSPLHF.

To note about this clonotype: Its ends do not fully match the called genes, so a read error is possible. This chain uses TRBV20-1 with TRBJ2-7; D is perhaps TRBD2 (6 bases). The CDR3 contains 15 residues. Germline assignment: CDR1 DFQATT and CDR2 SNEGSKA (reference sequence). This CDR3 reads CSALEGRTASYEQYF. The CDR3 region has the DNA TGTAGTGCCTTAGAAGGGAGGACTGCCTCCTACGAGCAGTACTTC.

The J gene is TRBJ2-3, the V gene TRBV7-2, with TRBD2 matching over 16 bases. The length of the CDR3 is 16 residues. Germline assignment: CDR1 SGHTA and CDR2 FQGNSA. Trimming at V came to 5 bases and at J to 5 bases, leaving 4 bases not matched to a gene. Written as DNA, the CDR3 is TGTGCCAGCAGCCCGGGACTAGCGGGGGGGGTAGATACGCAGTATTTT. Protein sequence: CASSPGLAGGVDTQYF.

With regard to this clonotype: Being one base from a much bigger clone, this may be a read error. Likely a read error: the CDR3 ends without its conserved phenylalanine or tryptophan. J is TRBJ1-1 and V is TRBV6-5; D gene ambiguous. From germline, CDR1 is MNHEY and CDR2 SVGAGI. V lost 0 bases and J 3 bases, leaving 11 bases between the germline ends. The CDR3 sequence is 15 residues long. The CDR3 sequence is CASSYSTAWDTEAFS. For the CDR3, the DNA is TGTGCCAGCAGTTACTCGACCGCCTGGGACACTGAAGCTTTCTCT.

This clonotype was counted between two and nine times. The genes are TRBV20-1 and TRBJ2-7; a weak D match, TRBD2 (6 bases). This CDR3 region has 14 residues. Germline V gene lookup returns CDR1 DFQATT and CDR2 SNEGSKA (reference sequence). V was cut by 6 bases and J by 4 bases, with 19 bases left in between. This chain's CDR3 is CSAPTGTGGYEQYF. The DNA for the CDR3 is TGCAGTGCCCCAACCGGGACCGGGGGATACGAGCAGTACTTC.

Comments on this clonotype: It is likely a read error, because the conserved phenylalanine at the end of the CDR3 is missing. This chain connects TRBV11-2 to TRBJ2-5; TRBD1 matches at 8 bases. CDR3 length: 15 residues. The V and J ends lost 7 bases and 5 bases, in that order; junction bases with no gene match: 12. Germline CDR1 and CDR2: SGHAT and FQNNGV. CDR3 DNA sequence: TGTGCCAGCATCTTGGACAGGGTGGGCGCGGAGACCCAGTACGTC. Protein product: CASILDRVGAETQYV.

Turning to this clonotype: Mismatch with germline at one junction end may stem from a read error. V gene TRBV10-3 combines with J gene TRBJ2-7; 7 bases align to TRBD1. The CDR3 contains 12 residues. The germline gives CDR1 ENHRY, CDR2 SYGVKD. The CDR3 reads CVINESGQEQYF. The CDR3 DNA reads as TGTGTCATCAATGAGTCGGGACAGGAGCAGTACTTC.

A note on this clonotype: A junction boundary mismatches the germline segment, possibly from a read error. CDR3 nucleotide sequence: TGTGCCAGCAGCTTTTCCGGGACAGGGGGCTTGTACGAGCATTACTTC. Residues: CASSFSGTGGLYEHYF. The rearrangement joins TRBV7-2 to TRBJ2-7; 12 bases agree with TRBD1. The CDR3 length is 16 residues. Germline CDR1 is SGHTA and CDR2 is FQGNSA. Drawing the rest from reference TRBV7-2 and TRBJ2-7, the complete variable domain is GAGVSQSPSNKVTEKGKDVELRCDPISGHTALYWYRQSLGQGLEFLIYFQGNSAPDKSGLPSDRFSAERTGGSVSTLTIQRTQQEDSAVYLCASSFSGTGGLYEHYFGPGTRLTVT.

Turning to this clonotype: Lacking the conserved final phenylalanine or tryptophan, this CDR3 likely reflects a read error. This chain uses TRBV20-1 with TRBJ1-2; unclear D gene. Germline V gene lookup returns CDR1 DFQATT and CDR2 SNEGSKA (reference sequence). The ends were cut back, 3 bases at V and 0 bases at J, with 17 bases in the middle. The CDR3 totals 16 residues. As DNA, the CDR3 is TGCAGTGCTAGGGACCCCGAGAACATAGCTAACTATGGCTACACCTCC. Protein product: CSARDPENIANYGYTS.

With respect to this clonotype: A much larger clonotype is one base distant, so this may be a read error. Without the conserved terminal phenylalanine or tryptophan, this CDR3 likely stems from a read error. The chain uses TRBV5-6 and TRBJ1-4; 10 bases fit TRBD1. Germline lookup yields CDR1 SGHDT and CDR2 YYEEEE. This CDR3 comprises 15 residues. V shed 0 bases, J shed 9 bases, and the junction held 5 bases outside the gene matches. The CDR3 coding sequence is TGTGCCAGCAGCTTGGGAGACAGGGGGCTCCAAAAACTGTTTCTT. It translates to CASSLGDRGLQKLFL.

Notes on this clonotype: Possible read error: a much larger clone is one base away. The V and J genes are TRBV20-1 and TRBJ2-1; possible D gene TRBD2, 5 bases. The germline CDR1 and CDR2 sequences are DFQATT and SNEGSKA (reference sequence). This CDR3 spans 14 amino acids. In DNA form, the CDR3 reads TGCAGTACTAGAACCCTGGGAGCTTGGATGAAGCAGTTCTTC. Protein sequence: CSTRTLGAWMKQFF.

V is TRBV4-3 and J is TRBJ2-7, with TRBD2 matching 8 bases. Trimming took 5 bases from V and 3 from J; bases not matched to a gene: 6. The CDR3 is 14 residues long. In germline, CDR1 is LGHNA, CDR2 YSLEER. As DNA, the CDR3 is TGCGCCAGCAGCGAAGCGGGGGATGGCTACGAGCAGTACTTC. Encoded protein: CASSEAGDGYEQYF.

V gene TRBV6-5 combines with J gene TRBJ2-1; 10 bases are shared with TRBD2. The CDR3 consists of 20 residues. In germline, CDR1 is MNHEY, CDR2 SVGAGI. J lost 7 bases, V lost 7 bases, and 25 bases had no gene match. This chain's CDR3 is CASNQRGRVQSGRAGNEQFF. The CDR3 coding sequence is TGTGCCAGCAATCAAAGAGGGAGAGTGCAGAGCGGGAGGGCCGGTAATGAGCAGTTCTTC.

Remarks on this clonotype: Because it lacks the conserved phenylalanine or tryptophan at the end, this CDR3 is likely a read error. The DNA is omitted, as the CDR3 cannot be located on it reliably, and the CDR3 follows TCRdb's listing. The V and J genes are TRBV30 and TRBJ2-1; the DNA was not compared with TRBD2, the D call given in the table. Germline lookup yields CDR1 GTSNPN and CDR2 SVGIG (reference sequence). The CDR3 is 14 amino acids in total, end residues counted. CDR3 in amino acids: CAWSVGGGNNEQLL.

This clonotype showed up just a few times. A much larger clone is a single base away; this may be a read error. The chain is built from TRBV20-1 and TRBJ1-6; 7 positions match TRBD1. The CDR3 length is 15 residues. Germline values: CDR1 DFQATT, CDR2 SNEGSKA (reference sequence). CDR3 sequence reads: CNARTTGVNNSPLHF. Here the CDR3 DNA reads TGCAATGCTAGAACAACAGGGGTAAATAATTCACCCCTCCACTTT.

Here the CDR3 reads CASSFAGPRGDTQYF. CDR3 bases: TGTGCCAGCAGTTTTGCTGGGCCACGGGGGGATACGCAGTATTTT. This chain connects TRBV28 to TRBJ2-3; tentatively, D is TRBD2 (6 bases). The CDR3 loop spans 15 amino acids. Trimming removed 3 bases from V and 6 bases from J, with 16 bases in between. The V gene's germline CDR1 is MDHEN and CDR2 SYDVKM.

As to this clonotype: At one end, the junction sequence differs from germline, possibly due to a read error. The gene calls are TRBV5-4 and TRBJ2-1; D not certain. The CDR3 is made up of 12 amino acids. Germline-derived CDR1 and CDR2 are SGHNT and YYREEE (reference sequence). CDR3 in DNA: TGTGCCAGCAGCTTGGACGAACGTGAGCAGATCTTC. Translation: CASSLDEREQIF. The full variable domain, in which reference TRBV5-4 and TRBJ2-1 provide the parts outside the CDR3, is ETGVTQSPTHLIKTRGQQVTLRCSSQSGHNTVSWYQQALGQGPQFIFQYYREEENGRGNFPPRFSGLQFPNYSSELNVNALELDDSALYLCASSLDEREQIFGPGTRLTVL.